The rows below give T cell receptor beta chains drawn from one sample of a study of blood T cell repertoires in COVID-19. Clones were sequenced by immunoSEQ multiplex PCR, and TCRdb holds only the in-frame ones, with some missing. The sample records just over 50,000 clones, about 86% being singletons. The sequenced sample was peripheral blood. These receptors all come from an elderly man with active COVID-19. Each CDR3 is given with its conserved first and last residue. A D gene is named only where the DNA matches it firmly. Not every row has a clone size; where given, it reads once, few, many or a size class.

size: once
D: TRBD1
J: TRBJ1-1
V: TRBV25-1
DNA: TGTGCCAGCAGGATCGACAGGGGCACTGAAGCTTTCTTT
CDR3: CASRIDRGTEAFF

size: .
D: .
J: TRBJ1-1
V: TRBV5-5
DNA: TGTGCCAGCAGCTTAGGCAGAGGGGGGAACACTGAAGCTTTCTTT
CDR3: CASSLGRGGNTEAFF

size: once
D: TRBD1
J: TRBJ2-6
V: TRBV28
DNA: TGTGCCAGCAGTAAGACAGGGTCTGGGGCCAACGTCCTGACTTTC
CDR3: CASSKTGSGANVLTF

size: .
D: .
J: TRBJ1-2
V: TRBV7-8
DNA: TGTGCCAGCAGCTTAGGTTACGGCGGATCTAACTATGGCTACACCTTC
CDR3: CASSLGYGGSNYGYTF

size: .
D: .
J: TRBJ2-1
V: TRBV6-2/TRBV6-3
DNA: TGTGCCAGCAGTGACCGGGATGAGCAGTTCTTC
CDR3: CASSDRDEQFF

size: once
D: TRBD1
J: TRBJ1-2
V: TRBV15
DNA: TGTGCCACCAGCAGGGACAGGGCGCTTAGCTATGGCTACACCTTC
CDR3: CATSRDRALSYGYTF

size: once
D: TRBD1
J: TRBJ1-2
V: TRBV27
DNA: TGTGCCAGCAGCTACGGACAGGGGGCGAACTATGGCTACACCTTC
CDR3: CASSYGQGANYGYTF

size: .
D: .
J: TRBJ2-6
V: TRBV11-2
DNA: TGTGCCAGCAGCTTGCGAGTTCCTGGGGCCAACGTCCTGACTTTC
CDR3: CASSLRVPGANVLTF

size: .
D: .
J: TRBJ2-6
V: TRBV9
DNA: TGTGCCAGCAGCGTACGTCCGGGTGGATCTGGGGCCAACGTCCTGACTTTC
CDR3: CASSVRPGGSGANVLTF

size: once
D: .
J: TRBJ2-5
V: TRBV24-1
DNA: TGTGCCACCGCAGGAATGGCGGAGACCCAGTACTTC
CDR3: CATAGMAETQYF

size: .
D: TRBD1
J: TRBJ1-2
V: TRBV11-2
DNA: TGTGCCAGCAGCCCACGTGGTTCTGGGACAGGGGGTTTTTATGGCTACACCTTC
CDR3: CASSPRGSGTGGFYGYTF

size: .
D: TRBD2
J: TRBJ2-7
V: TRBV9
DNA: TGTGCCAGCAGCGTAGGTTCGGGAGGGCCGTGGGAGCAGTACTTC
CDR3: CASSVGSGGPWEQYF

size: once
D: .
J: TRBJ2-2
V: TRBV9
DNA: TGTGCCAGCAGCGTATCCCCCCAGAACACCGGGGAGCTGTTTTTT
CDR3: CASSVSPQNTGELFF

size: .
D: TRBD1
J: TRBJ2-7
V: TRBV23-1
DNA: TGCGCCAGCAGTCAGGCGGGGACAGGGGAAACCTACGAGCAGTACTTC
CDR3: CASSQAGTGETYEQYF

size: .
D: TRBD2
J: TRBJ2-7
V: TRBV30
DNA: TGTGCCTGGACCGGGACTAGCGGCTTCTACGAGCAGTACTTC
CDR3: CAWTGTSGFYEQYF

size: .
D: TRBD1
J: TRBJ2-7
V: TRBV28
DNA: TGTGCCAGCAGTTTATCCCCCGGGACAGGGGTATGGGAGCAGTACTTC
CDR3: CASSLSPGTGVWEQYF

size: .
D: .
J: TRBJ2-1
V: TRBV5-6
DNA: TGTGCCAGCAGGGGCGTTGGCAATGAGCAGTTCTTC
CDR3: CASRGVGNEQFF